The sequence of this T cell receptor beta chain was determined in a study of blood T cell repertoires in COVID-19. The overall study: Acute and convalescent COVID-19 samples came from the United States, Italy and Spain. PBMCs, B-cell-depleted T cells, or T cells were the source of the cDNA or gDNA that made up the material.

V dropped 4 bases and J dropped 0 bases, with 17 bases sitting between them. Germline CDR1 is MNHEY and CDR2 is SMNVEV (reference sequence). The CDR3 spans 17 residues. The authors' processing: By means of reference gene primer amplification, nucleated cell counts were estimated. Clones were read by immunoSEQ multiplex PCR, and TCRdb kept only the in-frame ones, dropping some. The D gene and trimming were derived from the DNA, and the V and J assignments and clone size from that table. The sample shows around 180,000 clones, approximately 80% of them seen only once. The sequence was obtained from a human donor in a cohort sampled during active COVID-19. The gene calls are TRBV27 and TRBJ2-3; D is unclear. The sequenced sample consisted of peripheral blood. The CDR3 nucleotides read TGTGCCAGCAGTTCCCCTACCAAACAGAGAAGCACAGATACGCAGTATTTT. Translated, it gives CASSSPTKQRSTDTQYF.